The present T cell receptor (beta chain) was sequenced within a study of glioma-infiltrating T cells after dendritic cell vaccination. Across the whole study: Three intradermal dendritic cell vaccine injections were given every two weeks.

In the case of this clone: Its antigen is unknown.

The CDR3 length is 13 residues. With 7 bases removed from V and 5 bases from J, the gap between germline ends came to 15 bases. Germline CDR1 reads MDHEN; CDR2 reads SYDVKM. Measured with immunoSEQ multiplex PCR; TCRdb has only the in-frame clones, and not every one. The data hold some 46,000 clones, with approximately 91% observed a single time. Study-wide points: Longer survival after dendritic cell vaccination followed higher pretreatment TIL content.

The time point: after dendritic cell vaccination, including at tumor progression/relapse. The chain has TRBV28 and TRBJ2-7, with D possibly TRBD1 on 7 matching bases. The sequence came from a human donor with glioblastoma. The sample was blood, taken after dendritic cell vaccination. The CDR3: CASKRQGGHEQYF. In DNA, the CDR3 is TGTGCCAGCAAGAGGCAGGGGGGCCACGAGCAGTACTTC.